This TCR beta chain was retrieved from a study of read filtering for tumor transcriptome and immune sequencing. The overall study: Among patients, approximately 17 were male and around 13 female, aged about 45 to 85 (mean about 66). After DNase treatment, RNA was made into whole-transcriptome libraries.

Broader study findings: Without single-read clonotypes, shared clonotype proportions correlated more between IR-seq and RNA-seq.

Molecular barcoded adaptors covering alpha/delta and beta/gamma chains were used on around 370 ng RNA. Using its own MiXCR run on the reads, TCRdb lists one record per CDR3 protein. In the table there are about 130,000 distinct CDR3 sequences, approximately 13% of which are singletons. The sample holds many counts of this clonotype. Its target is unknown. This receptor was identified in a donor over 35 with multiple myeloma. Sequencing used a population of CD138-negative cells sorted from bone marrow.

The CDR3 sequence is CSAHSTDSYEQYF. In DNA form, the CDR3 reads TGCAGTGCCCATTCCACAGACAGCTACGAGCAGTACTTC. This sequence joins TRBV20-1 and TRBJ2-7; TRBD1 might be the D (5 bases). Germline V gene sequence: CDR1 DFQATT, CDR2 SNEGSKA (reference sequence). The V and J ends lost 6 bases and 3 bases respectively, with 15 bases between them. The CDR3 covers 13 residues.